Following are 10 T cell receptor beta chains from one sample sequenced in a study of shared clonotypes between healthy human individuals. Here immunoSEQ multiplex PCR was the method, and the copy in TCRdb shows in-frame clones only, minus some. The data contain roughly 1 million clones, around 74% of them singletons. The sequenced material came from memory CD4+ T cells sorted from blood. Subset described: CD45RA-negative fraction. The source of these receptors is a man younger than 35 in good health.

The genes are TRBV29-1 and TRBJ2-1; weak D call: TRBD2 (6 bases). Trimming removed 4 bases from V and 4 bases from J, with 14 bases in between. Germline V gene lookup returns CDR1 SQVTM and CDR2 ANQGSEA. The CDR3 loop spans 14 amino acids. The CDR3: CSVAVGLIYNEQFF. The CDR3 nucleotides are TGCAGCGTTGCGGTCGGACTAATATACAATGAGCAGTTCTTC.

The chain is built from TRBV7-2 and TRBJ2-7, with 7 positions matching TRBD2. Germline lookup yields CDR1 SGHTA and CDR2 FQGNSA. The CDR3 spans 16 residues. Trimming at V came to 1 base and at J to 3 bases, leaving 9 bases not matched to a gene. The CDR3 sequence is CASSLGLAALNYEQYF. The DNA for the CDR3 is TGTGCCAGCAGCTTAGGTCTAGCGGCGTTAAACTACGAGCAGTACTTC.

Details on this clone: The identical CDR3 is also encoded by other nucleotide sequences in the sample. The V gene is TRBV13, the J gene TRBJ2-5, with D perhaps assigned TRBD1 or TRBD2 (5 bases each). V was cut by 0 bases and J by 1 base, with 12 bases left in between. The CDR3 extends over 16 amino acids. Germline V lookup: CDR1 PRHDT, CDR2 FYEKMQ (reference sequence). The CDR3 loop is CASSLGLRGGQETQYF. For the CDR3, the DNA is TGTGCCAGCAGCTTAGGCCTGAGGGGTGGCCAAGAGACCCAGTACTTC.

This clone was picked up one time. The rearrangement uses TRBV12-1 and TRBJ1-5. TRBV12-1 is reported as a pseudogene. This CDR3 contains 14 residues. The DNA for the CDR3 is TGTGCCAGCAGCCACGGGGGGGGCGGTCAGCCCCAGCATTTT. Its protein is CASSHGGGGQPQHF.

This chain joins TRBV6-5 and TRBJ2-7, with 9 bases fitting TRBD2. From germline, CDR1 is MNHEY and CDR2 SVGAGI. V was pared by 5 bases and J by 5 bases, with 7 bases of the junction left unmatched. CDR3 length equals 14 residues. Written as DNA, the CDR3 is TGTGCCAGCAGTCCCCTAGCGGGGTACGACGAGCAGTACTTC. Its translation is CASSPLAGYDEQYF.

This chain links TRBV5-4 with TRBJ2-5; no firm D call. V lost 4 bases to trimming and J lost 4 bases, with 11 bases between them. The CDR3 sequence is 13 residues long. The germline CDR1 and CDR2 sequences are SGHNT and YYREEE (reference sequence). The CDR3 loop is CASSPNPRETQYF. CDR3 in DNA: TGTGCCAGCAGCCCGAACCCGAGAGAGACCCAGTACTTC.

The rearrangement joins TRBV6-6 to TRBJ1-6, with TRBD1 as a possible D gene (6 bases). This CDR3 region has 15 residues. V shed 8 bases and J shed 4 bases, with 15 bases lying between them. Germline V gene lookup returns CDR1 MNHNY and CDR2 SVGAGI (reference sequence). CDR3: CASGYGQQYNSPLHF. CDR3 bases: TGTGCCAGCGGCTACGGACAGCAATATAATTCACCCCTCCACTTT.

The chain joins TRBV30 to TRBJ1-2; D uncertain. Per germline, CDR1 GTSNPN and CDR2 SVGIG (reference sequence). The CDR3 spans 12 residues. The ends were cut back, 4 bases at V and 7 bases at J, with 13 bases in the middle. CDR3 loop: CAWNKGPGGYTF. DNA for the CDR3: TGTGCCTGGAATAAGGGCCCTGGTGGCTACACCTTC.

V is TRBV28 and J is TRBJ1-1; D gene unclear. This CDR3 has 15 residues. V was cut by 6 bases and J by 6 bases, with 20 bases left in between. Germline CDR1 reads MDHEN; CDR2 reads SYDVKM. CDR3 amino acids: CASSSPASKGAEAFF. CDR3 DNA sequence: TGTGCCAGCAGCTCCCCGGCCTCTAAAGGCGCTGAAGCTTTCTTT.

The sample holds one count of this clone. The gene calls are TRBV18 and TRBJ1-1, with D tentatively TRBD1 (5 bases). The CDR3 runs to 13 residues. Looked up from germline, CDR1 is KGHSH and CDR2 is LQKENI. Deletions cut 4 bases from V and 1 base from J, with 7 bases between. CDR3 sequence (DNA): TGTGCCAGCTCACAGGGGAAGAACACTGAAGCTTTCTTT. Protein: CASSQGKNTEAFF.